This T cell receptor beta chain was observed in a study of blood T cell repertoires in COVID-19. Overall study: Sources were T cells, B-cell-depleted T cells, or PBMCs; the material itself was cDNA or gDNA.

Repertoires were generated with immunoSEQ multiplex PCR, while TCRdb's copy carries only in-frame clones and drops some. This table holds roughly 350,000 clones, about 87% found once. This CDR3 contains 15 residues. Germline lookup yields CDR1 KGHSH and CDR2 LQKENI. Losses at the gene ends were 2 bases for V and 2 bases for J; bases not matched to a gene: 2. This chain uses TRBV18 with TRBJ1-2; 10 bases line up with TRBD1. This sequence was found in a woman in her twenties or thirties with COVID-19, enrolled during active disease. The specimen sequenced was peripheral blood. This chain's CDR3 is CASSPWTGGNYGYTF. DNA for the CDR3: TGTGCCAGCTCACCATGGACAGGGGGGAACTATGGCTACACCTTC.